This T cell receptor (beta chain) was recovered during a study of glioma-infiltrating T cells. Whole-study results and caveats: Above-expected tissue-blood divergence occurred in all gliomas, most in low-grade ones.

Using RNA template, CDR3s of TCR alpha and beta were amplified with iRepertoire arm-PCR. TCRdb analysed the multiplex PCR reads with MiXCR anew, one entry per CDR3 protein. The data contain approximately 120,000 distinct CDR3 sequences, 20% to 30% of them singletons. Many counts were recorded for this clonotype. Its antigen is not known. V lost 1 base to trimming and J lost 7 bases; unmatched junction nucleotides: 5. CDR3 length: 15 amino acids. Germline CDR1 reads MDHEN; CDR2 reads SYDVKM. The source of this sequence is a human donor with low-grade glioma or glioblastoma, undergoing nonglioma brain surgery, or in good health (not recorded which). The J gene is TRBJ2-1, the V gene TRBV28; 9 bases line up with TRBD2. Specimen: glioma tissue, nonneoplastic brain tissue, or PBMCs (not recorded which). In DNA form, the CDR3 reads TGTGCCAGCAGTTTATCTGGCGGGAGGGTGAATGAGCAGTTCTTC. Residues: CASSLSGGRVNEQFF.